These 20 T cell receptor beta chains were all obtained from the same sample, sequenced in a study of shared clonotypes between healthy human individuals. Sequenced by immunoSEQ multiplex PCR; TCRdb stores in-frame clones only, minus some. Among 2,500,000 or so clones listed, roughly 93% were seen once. Material: naive CD4+ T cells from PBMCs. Subset of the sample: CD45RA+ positively selected. The receptors originated from a man younger than 35 in good health. Some clones in this sample may be carry-over from other donors' samples.

The chain combines TRBV10-3 with TRBJ2-2, with 10 bases aligning to TRBD2. The V segment lost 0 bases and the J segment 5 bases; nucleotides outside the gene matches: 9. The CDR3 contains 18 residues. CDR1 and CDR2 from the germline V gene are ENHRY and SYGVKD. CDR3 in amino acids: CAISESWASGSRTGELFF. Written as DNA, the CDR3 is TGTGCCATCAGTGAGTCTTGGGCTAGCGGGAGTCGGACCGGGGAGCTGTTTTTT.

This chain links TRBV10-3 with TRBJ2-1, with 15 positions matching TRBD2. V gave up 10 bases and J gave up 9 bases; unmatched junction bases: 22. Germline V gene sequence: CDR1 ENHRY, CDR2 SYGVKD. The CDR3 is made up of 19 amino acids. CDR3 nucleotides: TGTGCCACATCCCAGAACCCCGGGACTAGCGGGAGGATCGGAGGTGAGCAGTTCTTC. Protein: CATSQNPGTSGRIGGEQFF.

This rearrangement joins TRBV28 to TRBJ2-1; maybe TRBD2 (5 bases). Germline CDR1 MDHEN, CDR2 SYDVKM. This CDR3 spans 15 amino acids. V lost 5 bases, J lost 6 bases, and 17 bases lay in between. In DNA form, the CDR3 reads TGTGCCAGCAGTGCCCCCGGAGGAAACATCAATGAGCAGTTCTTC. Amino acids: CASSAPGGNINEQFF.

J is TRBJ2-3 and V is TRBV5-6; 9 positions agree with TRBD2. The V gene's germline CDR1 is SGHDT and CDR2 YYEEEE. The CDR3 runs to 16 residues. With V trimmed by 2 bases and J by 6 bases, 10 bases remained unmatched. For the CDR3, the DNA is TGTGCCAGCAGCTTAGGGCGGGAGGGAAGGTTTGATACGCAGTATTTT. Translated, it gives CASSLGREGRFDTQYF.

The V gene is TRBV11-3, the J gene TRBJ2-2, with 8 bases identical to TRBD2. The germline V gene encodes CDR1 SGHNT and CDR2 YENEEA. V lost 3 bases, J lost 6 bases, and 3 bases stayed unmatched. The CDR3 contains 14 residues. The CDR3 DNA sequence: TGTGCCAGCAGCTTGACGGGAGGGGCCGGGGAGCTGTTTTTT. Amino acid sequence: CASSLTGGAGELFF.

The chain joins TRBV16 to TRBJ2-7, with 10 bases matching TRBD2. Germline V lookup: CDR1 KGHSY, CDR2 FQNENV. The CDR3 covers 17 residues. With 4 bases clipped from V and 4 bases from J, the junction kept 13 bases outside the gene matches. The CDR3 loop reads CASSPPGTSVVRYEQYF. The CDR3 region has the DNA TGTGCCAGCAGCCCCCCGGGGACTAGCGTAGTTAGGTACGAGCAGTACTTC.

Here the CDR3 DNA reads TGTGCCAGCAGCGCCCCGGGACGGGGTAACAATGAGCAGTTCTTC. It is translated as CASSAPGRGNNEQFF. V usage is TRBV7-3 and J usage is TRBJ2-1; D may match TRBD1 or TRBD2 (5 bases each). Germline loops: CDR1 SGHTA, CDR2 FQGTGA. Trimming shortened V by 5 bases and J by 5 bases, and 16 bases separated the two germline ends. The CDR3 extends over 15 amino acids.

The chain combines TRBV18 with TRBJ1-2, with no clear D. Trimming took 2 bases from V and 6 from J, leaving 13 bases between them. The CDR3 length is 14 residues. Germline values: CDR1 KGHSH, CDR2 LQKENI. Here the CDR3 reads CASSPNGEPDGYTF. In DNA, the CDR3 is TGTGCCAGCTCACCAAACGGTGAGCCTGATGGCTACACCTTC. Full variable domain (missing parts from reference TRBV18 and TRBJ1-2): NAGVMQNPRHLVRRRGQEARLRCSPMKGHSHVYWYRQLPEEGLKFMVYLQKENIIDESGMPKERFSAEFPKEGPSILRIQQVVRGDSAAYFCASSPNGEPDGYTFGSGTRLTVV.

The V and J genes are TRBV25-1 and TRBJ1-1; 12 bases are shared with TRBD1. Losses at the gene ends were 6 bases for V and 6 bases for J; bases not matched to a gene: 2. The CDR3 is 13 amino acids. Looked up from germline, CDR1 is MGHDK and CDR2 is SYGVNS. The DNA for the CDR3 is TGTGCCAGCAGGGGACAGGGGGCCGCTGAAGCTTTCTTT. It encodes CASRGQGAAEAFF.

Points on this clone: The same CDR3 also results from other DNA sequences found in this sample. The chain links TRBV19 to TRBJ2-3, with TRBD2 matching 13 bases. Germline V CDR1 and CDR2: LNHDA, SQIVND (reference sequence). This CDR3 is 16 amino acids long. The J segment lost 2 bases and the V segment lost 5 bases, leaving 4 bases of the junction unmatched. CDR3 protein: CASSLGLAGSTDTQYF. As DNA, the CDR3 is TGTGCCAGTAGTCTGGGACTAGCGGGATCCACAGATACGCAGTATTTT. Variable domain in full (rest from reference TRBV19 and TRBJ2-3): DGGITQSPKYLFRKEGQNVTLSCEQNLNHDAMYWYRQDPGQGLRLIYYSQIVNDFQKGDIAEGYSVSREKKESFPLTVTSAQKNPTAFYLCASSLGLAGSTDTQYFGPGTRLTVL.

The chain carries TRBV5-5 and TRBJ2-7; D is unclear. The V end was cut by 5 bases, the J end by 2 bases, with 17 bases between. The CDR3 contains 15 residues. Germline-derived CDR1 and CDR2 are SGHKS and YYEKEE (reference sequence). The CDR3 region has the DNA TGTGCCAGCAGTCCCGCAGCCTCACCCCCCTACGAGCAGTACTTC. This translates into CASSPAASPPYEQYF. Complete variable domain (other parts from reference TRBV5-5 and TRBJ2-7): DAGVTQSPTHLIKTRGQQVTLRCSPISGHKSVSWYQQVLGQGPQFIFQYYEKEERGRGNFPDRFSARQFPNYSSELNVNALLLGDSALYLCASSPAASPPYEQYFGPGTRLTVT.

With respect to this clone: Other DNA variants within this sample encode the same CDR3. J is TRBJ2-7 and V is TRBV5-1; perhaps TRBD1 as D (6 bases). Trimming cost V 0 bases and J 3 bases, with 10 bases left between them. Germline lookup yields CDR1 SGHRS and CDR2 YFSETQ. This CDR3 contains 14 residues. The CDR3 coding sequence is TGCGCCAGCAGCTTGGAAGGGGGTCGCTACGAGCAGTACTTC. Translating gives CASSLEGGRYEQYF.

This chain joins TRBV6-1 and TRBJ1-1; D is uncertain. CDR3 length: 14 residues. CDR1 is MNHNS and CDR2 is SASEGT in the germline V gene. Trimming took off 4 bases at V and 2 bases at J, with 11 bases between the two ends. The CDR3 sequence: CASSVAGGNTEAFF. DNA of the CDR3: TGTGCCAGCAGTGTAGCAGGAGGCAACACTGAAGCTTTCTTT.

V is TRBV6-5 and J is TRBJ2-2; TRBD1 agrees at 11 bases. J was trimmed by 4 bases and V by 11 bases; bases with no gene match: 6. The CDR3 runs to 14 residues. Per the germline V gene, CDR1 is MNHEY and CDR2 is SVGAGI. As DNA, the CDR3 is TGTGCCGGCCTCGGGACAGGGGGCACCGGGGAGCTGTTTTTT. This encodes CAGLGTGGTGELFF.

The chain uses TRBV1 and TRBJ1-5. TRBV1 is a pseudogene segment. The CDR3 runs 18 residues. The CDR3 protein is CTSSQDRETWGSNQPQHF. CDR3 in DNA: TGCACCAGCAGCCAAGATCGCGAAACATGGGGTAGCAATCAGCCCCAGCATTTT.

J is TRBJ2-3 and V is TRBV11-3; 11 bases line up with TRBD2. The length of the CDR3 is 16 residues. The V segment lost 5 bases and the J segment 4 bases; nucleotides outside the gene matches: 8. Germline CDR1 reads SGHNT; CDR2 reads YENEEA. The CDR3 DNA reads TGTGCCAGCAGCGACCGGAGTAGCGGGAGGGCAGATACGCAGTATTTT. It specifies CASSDRSSGRADTQYF.

This chain links TRBV27 with TRBJ1-2, with D possibly being TRBD1 (5 bases). The CDR3 runs 13 residues. Looked up from germline, CDR1 is MNHEY and CDR2 is SMNVEV (reference sequence). V gave up 4 bases and J gave up 8 bases, with 14 bases separating them. The chain's CDR3 is CASSYGDGNGYTF. CDR3 DNA: TGTGCCAGCAGTTATGGGGACGGAAACGGCTACACCTTC.

This chain uses TRBV5-1 with TRBJ2-3; D remains ambiguous. With 1 base removed from V and 2 bases from J, the gap between germline ends came to 11 bases. The CDR3 contains 15 residues. Germline V gene data show CDR1 as SGHRS and CDR2 as YFSETQ. The CDR3 reads CASSLRYTNTDTQYF. In DNA, the CDR3 is TGCGCCAGCAGCTTGCGGTACACCAACACAGATACGCAGTATTTT.

The chain carries TRBV2 and TRBJ1-4, with D unclear. The CDR3 sequence is 12 residues long. The V gene's germline CDR1 is SNHLY and CDR2 FYNNEI. Trimming removed 6 bases at V and 8 bases at J, with 10 bases between. CDR3 loop: CASSPFWEKLFF. In DNA, the CDR3 is TGTGCCAGCAGCCCCTTTTGGGAAAAACTGTTTTTT.

The J gene is TRBJ1-5, the V gene TRBV5-6; 10 bases align to TRBD1. CDR3 length equals 15 residues. Germline values: CDR1 SGHDT, CDR2 YYEEEE. The V segment lost 6 bases and the J segment 13 bases; nucleotides outside the gene matches: 16. This CDR3 reads CASTELRTGGQVQHF. The CDR3 nucleotides are TGTGCCAGCACCGAGCTTCGGACAGGGGGTCAGGTTCAGCATTTT.